This TCR beta chain was sequenced for a study of T-cell memory formation after mild COVID-19. This clonotype was seen only a few times. Its antigen is unidentified. The V gene lost 3 bases and the J gene lost 4 bases, with 12 bases spanning the gap. The CDR3 has 14 residues. The V gene's germline CDR1 is SGHTA and CDR2 FQGTGA. Overall study results and limits: CD4+ contracting clones lay mainly in CM and EM, CD8+ ones in EMRA.

TCRdb re-derived calls from the 5' RACE reads in MiXCR, one entry per CDR3 protein. The sample carries about 280,000 distinct CDR3 sequences, around 8% recorded once. The chain links TRBV7-3 to TRBJ1-1; no definite D call. This clonotype originated in a man aged 18 to 30 who had mild COVID-19 (a few samples of this study predate the infection). Cell type and time point are not known. The sequenced material came from PBMCs or a T cell subset sorted from them (not recorded which). The CDR3 reads CASSFVGSSTEAFF. Here the CDR3 DNA reads TGTGCCAGCAGCTTCGTGGGGAGCAGCACTGAAGCTTTCTTT.